These 20 T cell receptor beta chains were sequenced from one sample in a study of T cell changes during pregnancy in multiple sclerosis. Using immunoSEQ multiplex PCR, the repertoire was profiled, and TCRdb retains in-frame clones only, with some absent. The table shows 35,000 to 55,000 clones, with almost 95% occurring only once. The material was peripheral blood, obtained in the third trimester of pregnancy. Every receptor here comes from a female donor with multiple sclerosis, enrolled in a pregnancy study.

Concerning this clone itself: The CDR3 does not close with the conserved phenylalanine or tryptophan, likely indicating a read error. The chain is built from TRBV5-5 and TRBJ1-2; maybe TRBD1 (5 bases). V lost 2 bases and J lost 6, with 8 bases in between. Germline loops: CDR1 SGHKS, CDR2 YYEKEE (reference sequence). The CDR3 runs 12 residues. The CDR3 region is CASSLAGNGYTV. The CDR3 bases are TGTGCCAGCAGCTTAGCAGGGAATGGCTACACCGTC.

This clone was picked up one time. The CDR3 nucleotides read TGTGCCAGTAGTACCCGCCATCAAGGGGGTCAGCCCCAGCATTTT. Its protein is CASSTRHQGGQPQHF. V and J are TRBV19 and TRBJ1-5; a possible D gene is TRBD1 (6 bases). Trimming took 4 bases from V and 6 from J, leaving 16 bases between them. This CDR3 has 15 residues. CDR1 and CDR2 (germline): LNHDA, SQIVND (reference sequence). Supplemented by reference TRBV19 and TRBJ1-5, the full variable domain reads DGGITQSPKYLFRKEGQNVTLSCEQNLNHDAMYWYRQDPGQGLRLIYYSQIVNDFQKGDIAEGYSVSREKKESFPLTVTSAQKNPTAFYLCASSTRHQGGQPQHFGDGTRLSIL.

Concerning this clone: Other DNA variants within this sample encode the same CDR3. V gene TRBV15 combines with J gene TRBJ2-1; D may be TRBD1 (5 bases). The length of the CDR3 is 16 residues. In germline, CDR1 is LNHNV, CDR2 YYDKDF (reference sequence). V was cut by 3 bases and J by 5 bases, with 17 bases left in between. The CDR3 is CATSRGLGGANNEQFF. The CDR3 bases are TGTGCCACCAGCAGGGGGCTTGGCGGAGCTAACAATGAGCAGTTCTTC.

This clone is a singleton in its sample. This chain joins TRBV9 and TRBJ2-2; 8 bases line up with TRBD2. Losses at the gene ends were 2 bases for V and 3 bases for J; bases not matched to a gene: 6. The CDR3 is 16 residues long. Germline loops: CDR1 SGDLS, CDR2 YYNGEE. The CDR3 DNA follows: TGTGCCAGCAGCGTCAGCGGGAGCCCGGACACCGGGGAGCTGTTTTTT. It specifies CASSVSGSPDTGELFF. Full variable domain (rest looked up from reference TRBV9 and TRBJ2-2): DSGVTQTPKHLITATGQRVTLRCSPRSGDLSVYWYQQSLDQGLQFLIQYYNGEERAKGNILERFSAQQFPDLHSELNLSSLELGDSALYFCASSVSGSPDTGELFFGEGSRLTVL.

This chain uses TRBV20-1 with TRBJ1-4; no firm D call. V lost 0 bases, J lost 7 bases, and 3 bases lay in between. The CDR3 contains 11 residues. Germline assignment: CDR1 DFQATT and CDR2 SNEGSKA (reference sequence). The DNA of the CDR3 is TGCAGTGCTAGAGATCTTGAAAAACTGTTTTTT. This encodes CSARDLEKLFF.

The chain has TRBV19 and TRBJ2-7; D possibly corresponds to TRBD2 (5 bases). Trimming pared 5 bases from V and 1 base from J, leaving 12 bases between. CDR1 LNHDA and CDR2 SQIVND come from the germline V gene (reference sequence). The CDR3 is 14 amino acids. CDR3 sequence: CASSGFGGSYEQYF. The CDR3 region has the DNA TGTGCCAGTAGTGGGTTTGGAGGTTCCTACGAGCAGTACTTC.

The chain is built from TRBV12-5 and TRBJ2-2, with 11 bases matching TRBD2. Germline trimming cut 7 bases from V and 6 bases from J; bases unmatched to any gene: 4. CDR1 and CDR2 (germline): LGHNT, FRNRAP. The CDR3 spans 14 residues. CDR3 DNA sequence: TGTGCTAGTGCCATTAGCGGGAGGGCCGGGGAGCTGTTTTTT. Translating it yields CASAISGRAGELFF.

V gene TRBV6-6 combines with J gene TRBJ2-7, with D perhaps matching TRBD2 (6 bases). Trimming left V 5 bases short and J 4 bases short, with 21 bases between. The CDR3 consists of 16 residues. Germline V gene sequence: CDR1 MNHNY, CDR2 SVGAGI (reference sequence). The CDR3 sequence: CASSPPRDRLGYEQYF. CDR3 nucleotides: TGTGCCAGCAGTCCACCGCGGGACCGACTAGGTTACGAGCAGTACTTC.

The chain joins TRBV4-3 to TRBJ1-4; 8 nucleotides align to TRBD1. The CDR3 contains 17 residues. The V gene's germline CDR1 is LGHNA and CDR2 YSLEER. V gave up 1 base and J gave up 1 base; unmatched junction bases: 5. The CDR3 coding sequence is TGCGCCAGCAGCCAAGCTCGCGGGACAGGAACTAATGAAAAACTGTTTTTT. Encoded protein: CASSQARGTGTNEKLFF.

This sequence joins TRBV9 and TRBJ1-3; 10 bases fit TRBD1. The germline V gene encodes CDR1 SGDLS and CDR2 YYNGEE. After removal of 3 bases from V and 0 bases from J, the junction contained 3 bases not matched to a gene. The CDR3 is 16 residues long. The CDR3 here is CASSATGGLSGNTIYF. CDR3 nucleotides: TGTGCCAGCAGCGCGACAGGGGGCCTCTCTGGAAACACCATATATTTT.

This sequence joins TRBV15 and TRBJ2-6; D not resolved. Germline assignment: CDR1 LNHNV and CDR2 YYDKDF (reference sequence). With 8 bases removed from V and 0 bases from J, the gap between germline ends came to 11 bases. There are 15 residues in the CDR3. The CDR3 nucleotides are TGTGCCACCGGCCGCGCTAGCTCTGGGGCCAACGTCCTGACTTTC. Protein: CATGRASSGANVLTF. Drawing the rest from reference TRBV15 and TRBJ2-6, the complete variable domain is DAMVIQNPRYQVTQFGKPVTLSCSQTLNHNVMYWYQQKSSQAPKLLFHYYDKDFNNEADTPDNFQSRRPNTSFCFLDIRSPGLGDTAMYLCATGRASSGANVLTFGAGSRLTVL.

The chain has TRBV27 and TRBJ2-7, with D hard to call. The CDR3 runs to 14 residues. Germline V gene lookup returns CDR1 MNHEY and CDR2 SMNVEV (reference sequence). Between the trimmed V and J ends, which lost 5 bases and 1 base, there was a span of 12 bases. DNA for the CDR3: TGTGCCAGCAGTCGGCACAGCCTTTCCTACGAGCAGTACTTC. Translated: CASSRHSLSYEQYF.

The V and J genes are TRBV18 and TRBJ2-4; 10 positions agree with TRBD2. CDR3 length: 17 amino acids. The germline V gene has CDR1 KGHSH and CDR2 LQKENI. With 3 bases clipped from V and 6 bases from J, the junction kept 11 bases outside the gene matches. For the CDR3, the DNA is TGTGCCAGCTCACCGAGCGGGAGGGTCAAAGTGGGAAACATTCAGTACTTC. Translated, it gives CASSPSGRVKVGNIQYF.

Only one count was recorded for this clone. The chain combines TRBV21-1 with TRBJ1-1; the DNA was not used to check the table's D call, TRBD1. TRBV21-1 is a pseudogene segment. CDR3 length: 15 residues. The CDR3 sequence is CASMSGTAINTEAFF. In DNA, the CDR3 is TGTGCCAGCATGTCAGGGACAGCGATAAACACTGAAGCTTTCTTT.

This chain joins TRBV5-1 and TRBJ2-2; 9 bases are a match to TRBD1. J lost 6 bases, V lost 1 base, and 7 bases had no gene match. The CDR3 totals 16 residues. The germline V gene encodes CDR1 SGHRS and CDR2 YFSETQ. This CDR3 is CASSLIGQGISGELFF. Here the CDR3 DNA reads TGCGCCAGCAGCTTGATTGGACAGGGGATTTCCGGGGAGCTGTTTTTT.

V is TRBV7-2 and J is TRBJ2-2; TRBD2 matches 11 bases. The trim removed 2 bases at V and 4 bases at J, leaving 6 bases unmatched. CDR3 length: 17 residues. In germline, CDR1 is SGHTA, CDR2 FQGNSA. CDR3 bases: TGTGCCAGCAGCTTACGGCGTCTAGCGGGAGGCACCGGGGAGCTGTTTTTT. This translates into CASSLRRLAGGTGELFF. Supplemented by reference TRBV7-2 and TRBJ2-2, the full variable domain reads GAGVSQSPSNKVTEKGKDVELRCDPISGHTALYWYRQSLGQGLEFLIYFQGNSAPDKSGLPSDRFSAERTGGSVSTLTIQRTQQEDSAVYLCASSLRRLAGGTGELFFGEGSRLTVL.

This clone came up once. J is TRBJ1-2 and V is TRBV27, with 11 bases identical to TRBD1. Germline V lookup: CDR1 MNHEY, CDR2 SMNVEV (reference sequence). V trimming: 4 bases; J trimming: 4 bases; junction bases outside the gene matches: 8. The CDR3 covers 16 residues. This CDR3 reads CASSYGQGAWGYGYTF. Here the CDR3 DNA reads TGTGCCAGCAGTTACGGACAGGGGGCTTGGGGCTATGGCTACACCTTC.

V is TRBV11-3 and J is TRBJ2-5, with TRBD2 matching over 7 bases. V shed 3 bases, J shed 1 base, and the junction held 17 bases outside the gene matches. This CDR3 spans 19 amino acids. The germline gives CDR1 SGHNT, CDR2 YENEEA. The CDR3 DNA follows: TGTGCCAGCAGCTTGGCCCCGTTCTTTTCCGGGAGGACCCAAGAGACCCAGTACTTC. It specifies CASSLAPFFSGRTQETQYF.

This rearrangement joins TRBV28 to TRBJ2-1; 8 bases are shared with TRBD2. Losses at the gene ends were 1 base for V and 9 bases for J; bases not matched to a gene: 14. The germline CDR1 and CDR2 sequences are MDHEN and SYDVKM. This CDR3 comprises 17 residues. The CDR3 reads CASSLFGTRTQQGEQFF. The CDR3 DNA sequence: TGTGCCAGCAGTTTATTCGGGACTAGGACCCAGCAAGGTGAGCAGTTCTTC.

The rearrangement joins TRBV19 to TRBJ1-1; D might be TRBD1 (5 bases). The CDR3 runs to 13 residues. The V and J ends lost 4 bases and 6 bases respectively, with 12 bases between them. From germline, CDR1 is LNHDA and CDR2 SQIVND (reference sequence). This CDR3 is CASSRTGQSEAFF. The CDR3 DNA is TGTGCCAGTAGTAGAACAGGTCAATCTGAAGCTTTCTTT.